This T cell receptor (beta chain) is drawn from a study of brain T cells in children with intractable seizures (dated by TCRdb to the early 2020s). In the study overall: A NanoString immunology panel was first used to screen resected brain tissue from roughly 56 pediatric epilepsy surgery cases for immune gene transcripts. Of the approximately 12 selected surgery cases, pre-surgery blood was also sequenced for eight, so four had brain tissue only.

Broader findings and caveats from the paper: Viral specificity was inferred only from CDR3 sequence similarity, and patients' HCMV serostatus was unknown. Because sequencing depth differed between pre- and post-surgery blood, the absence of clones from the pre-surgery sample may reflect undersampling.

The immunoSEQ assay was used to generate TCR beta chain sequences from genomic DNA. The authors' analysis ran thus. CDR3 sequences that did not begin with the conserved framework cysteine at position 104 were removed manually. To get clonality, the normalized Shannon's Diversity Index was subtracted from one, giving values from 0 (maximal diversity) to 1 (oligoclonal). To check whether a given CDR3 had different frequencies in two samples, for example brain versus blood, chi-squared comparison-of-proportions tests were used. Public clonotypes were found by searching immuneACCESS, and the VDJdb browser was used to assess similarity to known antiviral clonotypes. TCRdb retrieved this table from immuneACCESS and kept in-frame rearrangements only. Not all clones are present; in checked studies, unresolved V genes account for under half, and no reason is known for the remainder. The V and J calls and clone size come from that table; D and trimming were worked out from the DNA. For this sample there are hundreds of thousands of clones; 93% appear just once. In total, the top ten clones hold about 6% of the sample.

This clone was seen only once. Its antigen is unknown. Base qualities are not recorded, but no much larger clone differs from it by a single base. This specimen's time point label, interpreted: blood from clinic visit 5 months post-surgery; TSC patient then seizure free. The surgery cases showing the highest brain T cell transcript signatures were chosen for TCR beta chain sequencing of brain tissue and, when available, of blood. Patients had been treated with at least one anti-epileptic drug before surgery. The TCR-sequenced patients were children whose drug-resistant epilepsy was caused by tuberous sclerosis complex, focal cortical dysplasia, Rasmussen encephalitis or hemimegalencephaly. Bulk genomic DNA was isolated from unsorted brain tissue and whole blood using the Monarch genomic DNA purification kit. The receptor was derived from a boy younger than two with tuberous sclerosis and intractable seizures. The starting material was peripheral blood, obtained approximately 5 months after surgery.

The bases read TGTGCCAGCAGCTTTGGACTCAACTCCTACGAGCAGTACTTC. Translated, it reads CASSFGLNSYEQYF. The chain couples TRBV13 to TRBJ2-7, and perhaps TRBD2 as D gene, on 5 matching bases. From cysteine to phenylalanine, the CDR3 is 14 amino acids long. CDR3 DNA only is kept here, 42 bases in frame from base 1. At the junction V is shortened by 3 bases and J by 0 bases, with 9 bases in between. From a lookup of the germline V gene (reference sequence), CDR1 and CDR2 are PRHDT and FYEKMQ.